The 12 T cell receptor beta chains presented below share a single source sample, sequenced in a study of T cells and Merkel cell carcinoma outcomes. Data came from immunoSEQ multiplex PCR; TCRdb stores just in-frame clones and leaves some out. Altogether around 15,000 clones are present, 81% being singletons, with the ten largest covering 9%. The sequencing input was tumor tissue from Merkel cell carcinoma. These receptors originate from a human donor with Merkel cell carcinoma.

This chain connects TRBV14 to TRBJ1-3; D call uncertain. Germline V gives CDR1 SGHDN, CDR2 FVKESK. V was pared by 0 bases and J by 0 bases, with 9 bases between. The CDR3 is 16 amino acids. The CDR3 sequence: CASSQDMTLSGNTIYF. The CDR3 DNA reads TGTGCCAGCAGCCAAGATATGACCCTCTCTGGAAACACCATATATTTT.

This chain connects TRBV11-2 to TRBJ2-3; TRBD2 aligns across 8 bases. This CDR3 comprises 15 residues. Trimming at V came to 2 bases and at J to 4 bases, leaving 5 bases not matched to a gene. Germline values: CDR1 SGHAT, CDR2 FQNNGV. The CDR3 here is CASSLSGGLADTQYF. In nucleotides, the CDR3 is TGTGCCAGCAGCTTATCGGGGGGGCTTGCAGATACGCAGTATTTT. The whole variable domain, remainder taken from reference TRBV11-2 and TRBJ2-3, is EAGVAQSPRYKIIEKRQSVAFWCNPISGHATLYWYQQILGQGPKLLIQFQNNGVVDDSQLPKDRFSAERLKGVDSTLKIQPAKLEDSAVYLCASSLSGGLADTQYFGPGTRLTVL.

This chain links TRBV30 with TRBJ1-2; perhaps TRBD1 as D (5 bases). There are 15 residues in the CDR3. The germline V gene has CDR1 GTSNPN and CDR2 SVGIG (reference sequence). V was shortened by 3 bases and J by 0 bases, with 14 bases between the two germline ends. The CDR3 DNA sequence: TGTGCCTGGAGCGACAGAACCAGGGCTAACTATGGCTACACCTTC. It yields the protein CAWSDRTRANYGYTF.

V is TRBV18 and J is TRBJ1-2, with D possibly being TRBD1 (5 bases). This CDR3 spans 14 amino acids. Germline V gene lookup returns CDR1 KGHSH and CDR2 LQKENI. The germline V and J ends were trimmed by 2 bases and 7 bases, with 14 bases remaining between them. This CDR3 reads CASSPVPREGGYTF. CDR3 coding DNA: TGTGCCAGCTCACCAGTGCCCAGGGAAGGTGGCTACACCTTC.

This clone appeared a single time. The chain joins TRBV7-9 to TRBJ2-7; D might be TRBD1 (6 bases). This CDR3 comprises 16 residues. V lost 0 bases to trimming and J lost 2 bases, with 14 bases between them. Germline loops: CDR1 SEHNR, CDR2 FQNEAQ (reference sequence). As DNA, the CDR3 is TGTGCCAGCAGCTTAGCGCCGGACAGTGGACCCTACGAGCAGTACTTC. This gives the protein CASSLAPDSGPYEQYF. Looking up the rest from reference TRBV7-9 and TRBJ2-7 gives the full variable domain: DTGVSQNPRHKITKRGQNVTFRCDPISEHNRLYWYRQTLGQGPEFLTYFQNEAQLEKSRLLSDRFSAERPKGSFSTLEIQRTEQGDSAMYLCASSLAPDSGPYEQYFGPGTRLTVT.

The V and J genes are TRBV19 and TRBJ2-7; the D gene is possibly TRBD2 (5 bases). The germline gives CDR1 LNHDA, CDR2 SQIVND (reference sequence). The CDR3 length is 13 residues. Trimming took 6 bases from V and 6 from J, leaving 15 bases between them. CDR3 nucleotides: TGTGCCAGTAGAGGTGGGAGTGTCCTCGAGCAGTACTTC. This codes for CASRGGSVLEQYF.

The CDR3 region is CASRSDRGKLFF. CDR3 nucleotide sequence: TGTGCCAGCAGATCGGACAGGGGAAAACTGTTTTTT. The chain joins TRBV13 to TRBJ1-4, with TRBD1 matching over 9 bases. V was pared by 6 bases and J by 10 bases, with 3 bases of the junction left unmatched. This CDR3 is built from 12 residues. CDR1 PRHDT and CDR2 FYEKMQ come from the germline V gene (reference sequence).

The chain is built from TRBV28 and TRBJ2-1, with D hard to call. Germline lookup yields CDR1 MDHEN and CDR2 SYDVKM. V lost 2 bases and J 8 bases, leaving 4 bases between the germline ends. The CDR3 extends over 11 amino acids. CDR3 loop: CASSLRYEQFF. CDR3 bases: TGTGCCAGCAGTTTACGGTATGAGCAGTTCTTC.

This clone has just a few counts. The chain uses TRBV4-1 and TRBJ2-7; 7 nucleotides match TRBD1. V gave up 0 bases and J gave up 3 bases; unmatched junction bases: 5. The CDR3 contains 15 residues. In germline, CDR1 is MGHRA, CDR2 YSYEKL. The CDR3 loop is CASSQEAGGLYEQYF. As DNA, the CDR3 is TGCGCCAGCAGCCAAGAGGCAGGGGGTCTCTACGAGCAGTACTTC.

This chain uses TRBV28 with TRBJ1-2, with 9 positions matching TRBD1. CDR3 length equals 13 residues. The V gene's germline CDR1 is MDHEN and CDR2 SYDVKM. V shed 10 bases and J 4 bases; nucleotides not matched to a gene: 7. CDR3 residues: CATKTGGGYGYTF. CDR3 nucleotide sequence: TGTGCCACCAAGACAGGGGGGGGCTATGGCTACACCTTC.

As to this clone: At one of its ends the junction is not consistent with the germline gene, which may arise from a read error. The chain joins TRBV7-7 to TRBJ2-3; D not certain. This CDR3 comprises 13 residues. Germline CDR1 is SSHAT and CDR2 is FNYEAQ (reference sequence). The DNA for the CDR3 is TGTGCTAGCAGCGTAGATTACACAGATACGCAGTATTTT. Its translation: CASSVDYTDTQYF. Complete variable domain (other parts from reference TRBV7-7 and TRBJ2-3): GAGVSQSPRYKVTKRGQDVTLRCDPISSHATLYWYQQALGQGPEFLTYFNYEAQPDKSGLPSDRFSAERPEGSISTLTIQRTEQRDSAMYRCASSVDYTDTQYFGPGTRLTVL.

The chain is built from TRBV7-9 and TRBJ2-1, with a weak D call TRBD1 (6 bases). The CDR3 extends over 15 amino acids. Trimming pared 1 base from V and 4 bases from J, leaving 11 bases between. Per germline, CDR1 SEHNR and CDR2 FQNEAQ (reference sequence). In DNA form, the CDR3 reads TGTGCCAGCAGCTTAGTGACCAGGGGTTACAATGAGCAGTTCTTC. Protein: CASSLVTRGYNEQFF.